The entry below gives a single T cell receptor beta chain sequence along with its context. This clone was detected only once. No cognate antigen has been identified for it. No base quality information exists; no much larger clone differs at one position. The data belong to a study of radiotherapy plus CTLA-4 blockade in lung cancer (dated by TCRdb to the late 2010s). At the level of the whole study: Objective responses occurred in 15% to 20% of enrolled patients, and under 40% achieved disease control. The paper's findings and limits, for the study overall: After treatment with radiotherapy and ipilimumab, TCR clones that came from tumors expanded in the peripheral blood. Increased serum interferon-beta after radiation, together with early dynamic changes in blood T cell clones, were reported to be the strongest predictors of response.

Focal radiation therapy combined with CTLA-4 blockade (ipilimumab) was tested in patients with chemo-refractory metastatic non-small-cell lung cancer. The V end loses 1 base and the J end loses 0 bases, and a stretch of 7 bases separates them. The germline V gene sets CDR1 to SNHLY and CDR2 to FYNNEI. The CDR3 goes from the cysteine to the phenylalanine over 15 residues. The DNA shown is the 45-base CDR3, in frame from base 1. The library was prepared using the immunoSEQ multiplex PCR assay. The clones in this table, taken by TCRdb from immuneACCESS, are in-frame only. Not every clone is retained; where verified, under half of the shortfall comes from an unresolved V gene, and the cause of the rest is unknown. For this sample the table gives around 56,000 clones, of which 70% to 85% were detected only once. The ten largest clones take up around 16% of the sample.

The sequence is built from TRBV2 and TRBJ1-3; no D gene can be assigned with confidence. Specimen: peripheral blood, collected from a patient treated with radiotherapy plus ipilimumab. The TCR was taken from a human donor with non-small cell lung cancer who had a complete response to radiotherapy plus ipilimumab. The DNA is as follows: TGTGCCAGCAGTGAAGTATCGTTCTCTGGAAACACCATATATTTT. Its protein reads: CASSEVSFSGNTIYF. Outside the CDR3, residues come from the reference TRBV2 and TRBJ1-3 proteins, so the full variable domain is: EPEVTQTPSHQVTQMGQEVILRCVPISNHLYFYWYRQILGQKVEFLVSFYNNEISEKSEIFDDQFSVERPDGSNFTLKIRSTKLEDSAMYFCASSEVSFSGNTIYFGEGSWLTVV.